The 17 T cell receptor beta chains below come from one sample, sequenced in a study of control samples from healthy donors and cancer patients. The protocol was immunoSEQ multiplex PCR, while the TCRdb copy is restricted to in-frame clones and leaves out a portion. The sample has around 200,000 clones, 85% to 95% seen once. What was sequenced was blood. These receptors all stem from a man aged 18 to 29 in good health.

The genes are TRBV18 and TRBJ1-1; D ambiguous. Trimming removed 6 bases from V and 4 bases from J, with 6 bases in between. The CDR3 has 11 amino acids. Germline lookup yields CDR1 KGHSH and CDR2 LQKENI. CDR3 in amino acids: CASSSGTEAFF. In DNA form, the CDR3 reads TGTGCCAGCTCCTCTGGCACTGAAGCTTTCTTT.

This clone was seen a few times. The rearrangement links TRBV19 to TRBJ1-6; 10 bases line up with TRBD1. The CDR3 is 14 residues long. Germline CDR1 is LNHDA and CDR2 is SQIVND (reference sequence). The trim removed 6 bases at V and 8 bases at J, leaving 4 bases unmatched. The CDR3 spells CASSHGQGDSPLHF. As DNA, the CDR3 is TGTGCCAGTAGCCACGGACAGGGGGATTCACCCCTCCACTTT. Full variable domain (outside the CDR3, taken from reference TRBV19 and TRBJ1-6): DGGITQSPKYLFRKEGQNVTLSCEQNLNHDAMYWYRQDPGQGLRLIYYSQIVNDFQKGDIAEGYSVSREKKESFPLTVTSAQKNPTAFYLCASSHGQGDSPLHFGNGTRLTVT.

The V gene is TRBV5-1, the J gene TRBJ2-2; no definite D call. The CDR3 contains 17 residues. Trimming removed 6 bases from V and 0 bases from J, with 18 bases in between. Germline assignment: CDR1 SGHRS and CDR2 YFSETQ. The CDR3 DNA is TGCGCCAGCACCCAAGTCATGGGGAAGACGAACACCGGGGAGCTGTTTTTT. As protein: CASTQVMGKTNTGELFF.

Here the CDR3 reads CSASDRETNEKLFF. As DNA, the CDR3 is TGCAGTGCTAGTGACAGGGAGACTAATGAAAAACTGTTTTTT. The chain employs TRBV20-1 and TRBJ1-4, with TRBD1 matching over 7 bases. The CDR3 is made up of 14 amino acids. V was pared by 3 bases and J by 2 bases, with 3 bases of the junction left unmatched. CDR1 DFQATT and CDR2 SNEGSKA come from the germline V gene (reference sequence).

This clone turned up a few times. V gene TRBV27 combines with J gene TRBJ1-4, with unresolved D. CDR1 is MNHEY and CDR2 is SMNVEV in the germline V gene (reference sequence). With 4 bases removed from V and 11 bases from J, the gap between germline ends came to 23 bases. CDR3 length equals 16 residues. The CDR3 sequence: CASSSTGLPPLGKLFF. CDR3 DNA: TGTGCCAGCAGTTCTACCGGCCTCCCCCCCCTGGGGAAACTGTTTTTT.

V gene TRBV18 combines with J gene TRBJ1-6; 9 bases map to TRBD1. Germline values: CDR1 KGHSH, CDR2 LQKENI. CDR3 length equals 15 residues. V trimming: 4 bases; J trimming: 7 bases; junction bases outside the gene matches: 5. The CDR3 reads CASSRGQGQNSPLHF. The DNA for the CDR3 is TGTGCCAGCTCACGGGGACAGGGTCAGAATTCACCCCTCCACTTT.

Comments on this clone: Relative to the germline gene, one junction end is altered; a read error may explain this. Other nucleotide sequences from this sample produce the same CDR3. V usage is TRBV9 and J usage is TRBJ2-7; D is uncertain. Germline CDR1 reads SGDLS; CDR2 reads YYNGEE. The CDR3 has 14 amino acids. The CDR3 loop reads CASSVSPNTYEQYF. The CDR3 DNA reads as TGCGCCAGCAGCGTAAGCCCAAACACCTACGAGCAGTACTTC. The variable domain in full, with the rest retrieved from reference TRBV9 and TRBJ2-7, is DSGVTQTPKHLITATGQRVTLRCSPRSGDLSVYWYQQSLDQGLQFLIQYYNGEERAKGNILERFSAQQFPDLHSELNLSSLELGDSALYFCASSVSPNTYEQYFGPGTRLTVT.

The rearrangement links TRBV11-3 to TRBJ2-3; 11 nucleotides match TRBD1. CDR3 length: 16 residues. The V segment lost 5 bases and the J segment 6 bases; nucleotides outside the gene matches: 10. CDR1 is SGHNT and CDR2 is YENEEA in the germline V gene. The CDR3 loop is CASSPRTGGAGDTQYF. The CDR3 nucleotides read TGTGCCAGCAGCCCGCGGACAGGGGGCGCAGGGGATACGCAGTATTTT.

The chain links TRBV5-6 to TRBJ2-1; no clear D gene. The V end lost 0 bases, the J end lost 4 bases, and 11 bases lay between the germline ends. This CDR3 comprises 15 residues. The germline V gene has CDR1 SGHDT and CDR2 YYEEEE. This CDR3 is CASSLGTATYNEQFF. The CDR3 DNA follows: TGTGCCAGCAGCTTGGGAACGGCGACATACAATGAGCAGTTCTTC.

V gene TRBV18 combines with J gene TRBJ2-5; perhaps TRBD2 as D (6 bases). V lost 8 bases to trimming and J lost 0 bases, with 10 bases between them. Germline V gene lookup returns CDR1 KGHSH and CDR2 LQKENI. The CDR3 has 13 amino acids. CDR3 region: CASTRGYQETQYF. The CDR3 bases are TGTGCCAGCACACGGGGGTACCAAGAGACCCAGTACTTC.

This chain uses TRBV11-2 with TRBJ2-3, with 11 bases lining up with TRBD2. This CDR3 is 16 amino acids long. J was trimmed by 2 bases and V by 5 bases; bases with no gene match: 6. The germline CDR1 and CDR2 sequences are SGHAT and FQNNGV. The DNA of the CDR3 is TGTGCCAGCAGCGCCGGGACTAGCGGACCCACAGATACGCAGTATTTT. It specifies CASSAGTSGPTDTQYF. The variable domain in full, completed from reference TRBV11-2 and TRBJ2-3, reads EAGVAQSPRYKIIEKRQSVAFWCNPISGHATLYWYQQILGQGPKLLIQFQNNGVVDDSQLPKDRFSAERLKGVDSTLKIQPAKLEDSAVYLCASSAGTSGPTDTQYFGPGTRLTVL.

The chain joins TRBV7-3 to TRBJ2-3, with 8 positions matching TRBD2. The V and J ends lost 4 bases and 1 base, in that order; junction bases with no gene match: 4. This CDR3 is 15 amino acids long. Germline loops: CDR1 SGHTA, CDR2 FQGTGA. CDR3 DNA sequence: TGTGCCAGCAGCTCCCAGGGACTAGGCACAGATACGCAGTATTTT. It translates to CASSSQGLGTDTQYF.

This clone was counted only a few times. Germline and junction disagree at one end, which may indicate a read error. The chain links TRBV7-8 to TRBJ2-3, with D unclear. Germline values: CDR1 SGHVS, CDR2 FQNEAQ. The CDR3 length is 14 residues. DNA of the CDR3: TGTGCCAGCACCTTATTAGTGGGGACAGATACGCAGTATTTT. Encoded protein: CASTLLVGTDTQYF.

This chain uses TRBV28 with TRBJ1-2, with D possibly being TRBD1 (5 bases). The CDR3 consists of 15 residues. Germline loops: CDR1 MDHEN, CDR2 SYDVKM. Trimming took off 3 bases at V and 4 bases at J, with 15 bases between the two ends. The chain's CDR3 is CASSFGGGDLYGYTF. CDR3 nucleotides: TGTGCCAGCAGTTTCGGGGGTGGGGACCTCTATGGCTACACCTTC.

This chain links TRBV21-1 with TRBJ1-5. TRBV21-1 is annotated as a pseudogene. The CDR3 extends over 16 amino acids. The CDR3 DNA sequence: TGTGCCAGCAGCAAGGTTGGGGAGGGGCCTGATCAGCCCCAGCATTTT. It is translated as CASSKVGEGPDQPQHF.

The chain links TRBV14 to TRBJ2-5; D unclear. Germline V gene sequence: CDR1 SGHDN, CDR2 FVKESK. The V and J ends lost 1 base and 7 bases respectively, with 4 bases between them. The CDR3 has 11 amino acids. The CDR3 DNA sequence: TGTGCCAGCAGCCAAGGTGGGACCCAGTACTTC. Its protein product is CASSQGGTQYF.

The DNA of the CDR3 is TGTGCCAGCAGCATCGTGAGCTCCTACGAGCAGTACTTC. Its protein is CASSIVSSYEQYF. The V call is TRBV28, the J call TRBJ2-7; D unclear. The germline V gene has CDR1 MDHEN and CDR2 SYDVKM. Trimming removed 6 bases from V and 0 bases from J, with 9 bases in between. The CDR3 spans 13 residues.